The 14 T cell receptor beta chains below come from one sample, sequenced in a study of tumor and adjacent non-tumor tissue in lung cancer. This sample's RNA came from whole unsorted tissue. Three rounds of nested PCR, following a modified ARM-PCR protocol, produced the TCRbeta library. TCRdb reprocessed the multiplex PCR reads via MiXCR and lists one record per CDR3 protein. The data hold approximately 120,000 distinct CDR3 sequences, with roughly 67% observed a single time. Sequenced input: lung tumor tissue. These TCRs come from a man aged 30 to 39 with non-small cell lung cancer.

The V call is TRBV4-2, the J call TRBJ1-5; 8 nucleotides align to TRBD1. Germline-derived CDR1 and CDR2 are LGHNA and YNFKEQ. Trimming at V came to 5 bases and at J to 9 bases, leaving 12 bases not matched to a gene. The CDR3 covers 15 residues. CDR3 nucleotides: TGTGCCAGCAGCACTGGGACAGGCCCCTATCCGCCCCAGCATTTT. Its protein product is CASSTGTGPYPPQHF.

In regard to this clonotype: Because it lacks the conserved phenylalanine or tryptophan at the end, this CDR3 is likely a read error. The V gene is TRBV12-3 or TRBV12-4, the J gene TRBJ2-5, with TRBD1 matching 7 bases. The CDR3 loop spans 13 amino acids. CDR3: CASSLDRAETQYC. The CDR3 bases are TGTGCCAGCAGCCTAGACAGGGCAGAGACACAGTACTGC.

A word on this clonotype: One base away lies a much larger clone, so this may be a sequencing read error. The CDR3 end shows no conserved phenylalanine or tryptophan, and so a read error is likely. The CDR3 coding sequence is TGCGCCAGCAGCAGTGGGCTAGGGGGGGCAAGGAACACTGAAGCTTTCCTT. Encoded protein: CASSSGLGGARNTEAFL. This chain connects TRBV4-3 to TRBJ1-1; TRBD1 might be the D (6 bases). V shed 5 bases and J shed 1 base, with 20 bases lying between them. Germline CDR1 reads LGHNA; CDR2 reads YSLEER. The CDR3 has 17 amino acids.

A note on this clonotype: One base away lies a much larger clone, so this may be a sequencing read error. The V call is TRBV5-4, the J call TRBJ1-6; D possibly corresponds to TRBD1 (5 bases). V shed 5 bases and J shed 10 bases, with 16 bases lying between them. The CDR3 sequence is 14 residues long. The germline CDR1 and CDR2 sequences are SGHNT and YYREEE (reference sequence). CDR3: CASSPGIGESPLHF. For the CDR3, the DNA is TGTGCCAGCAGTCCCGGGATAGGGGAATCACCCCTCCACTTT.

As regards this clonotype: The CDR3 does not end in the conserved phenylalanine or tryptophan, so this is likely a read error. This rearrangement joins TRBV5-6 to TRBJ2-3; D remains ambiguous. In germline, CDR1 is SGHDT, CDR2 YYEEEE. This CDR3 contains 14 residues. CDR3 DNA: TGTGCCAGCACCTTGATCGGATACTCAGATACGCAGTATTAT. Translated, it gives CASTLIGYSDTQYY.

A few counts support this clonotype. The chain employs TRBV11-2 and TRBJ2-7, with TRBD2 matching over 10 bases. Germline CDR1 and CDR2: SGHAT and FQNNGV. The junction had 3 bases not matched to a gene; V was cut back by 6 bases and J by 4 bases. There are 13 residues in the CDR3. The DNA of the CDR3 is TGTGCCAGCAGGCTAGCGGGGGCGTACGAGCAGTACTTC. It codes for CASRLAGAYEQYF.

A note on this clonotype: A clone one base away is much larger, so this may be a read error. CDR3 DNA: TGTGCCAGCAGCTTCCGGGGATCGGGGCTGGTTGACGATGGCTACACCTTC. Encoded protein: CASSFRGSGLVDDGYTF. The chain is built from TRBV7-2 and TRBJ1-2, with D perhaps TRBD1 (5 bases). The germline gives CDR1 SGHTA, CDR2 FQGNSA. Trimming removed 3 bases from V and 6 bases from J, with 23 bases in between. The CDR3 spans 17 residues.

The chain joins TRBV12-3 or TRBV12-4 to TRBJ2-5, with D possibly called TRBD1 or TRBD2 (5 bases each). The CDR3 runs to 17 residues. V was pared by 1 base and J by 7 bases, with 22 bases between. The CDR3 loop is CASSLGLTGTPGGTQYF. Here the CDR3 DNA reads TGTGCCAGCAGTTTAGGACTAACGGGAACTCCTGGGGGGACCCAGTACTTC.

For this clonotype: This CDR3 is missing its conserved last phenylalanine or tryptophan, likely due to a read error. The chain combines TRBV20-1 with TRBJ1-5, with D possibly matching TRBD1 (5 bases). V dropped 1 base and J dropped 6 bases, with 16 bases sitting between them. CDR1 DFQATT and CDR2 SNEGSKA come from the germline V gene (reference sequence). The CDR3 runs to 15 residues. The DNA of the CDR3 is TGCAGTGCTAGAGCCGGTATAGGGGCTAGTCAGCCCCAGCATATT. Amino acid sequence: CSARAGIGASQPQHI.

A remark on this clonotype: The conserved phenylalanine or tryptophan normally closing the CDR3 is absent here, so this likely arose from a read error. The DNA is left out, because the CDR3 cannot be placed on it with certainty; the CDR3 is given as TCRdb lists it. This sequence joins TRBV7-8 and TRBJ2-3; the table's D gene call, TRBD1, was not cross checked with the DNA. Germline-derived CDR1 and CDR2 are SGHVS and FQNEAQ. Termini included, the CDR3 measures 18 amino acids. The CDR3 sequence: CASSLGRGRGVSGDTQCI.

This clonotype was detected many times. The chain combines TRBV20-1 with TRBJ2-4; 11 bases are shared with TRBD2. Trimming took 5 bases from V and 5 from J; bases not matched to a gene: 11. This CDR3 has 16 amino acids. Germline-derived CDR1 and CDR2 are DFQATT and SNEGSKA (reference sequence). In DNA, the CDR3 is TGCAGTGCTTTTTCCCGGGTAGCGGGAGGGCAAAACATTCAGTACTTC. This encodes CSAFSRVAGGQNIQYF.

About this clonotype itself: Being one base from a much bigger clone, this may be a read error. The chain has TRBV6-6 and TRBJ2-7; D is ambiguous. The V end lost 6 bases, the J end lost 2 bases, and 8 bases lay between the germline ends. Germline V lookup: CDR1 MNHNY, CDR2 SVGAGI (reference sequence). This CDR3 is built from 12 residues. As DNA, the CDR3 is TGTGCCAGCAGGGGCTCCGCCTACGAGCAGTACTTC. Encoded protein: CASRGSAYEQYF.

About this clonotype itself: With a much larger clone just one base away, this may be a read error. The V gene is TRBV6-5, the J gene TRBJ2-5, with D unresolved. The V gene's germline CDR1 is MNHEY and CDR2 SVGAGI. The CDR3 is 14 residues long. The CDR3 sequence is CASSYLGRQVTQYF. The CDR3, as DNA: TGTGCCAGCAGTTATCTGGGTCGCCAAGTGACCCAGTACTTC.

Details on this clonotype: A clone one base away is much larger, so this may be a read error. The CDR3 coding sequence is TGCGCCAGCAGCCCTCGACAGGACCGATTACTATACAATCAGCCCCAGTATTTT. It is translated as CASSPRQDRLLYNQPQYF. The chain links TRBV4-1 to TRBJ1-5; weak D call: TRBD1 (6 bases). The better agreement between TRBJ2-3 and the DNA end casts doubt on the J call. The CDR3 totals 18 residues. From germline, CDR1 is MGHRA and CDR2 YSYEKL.